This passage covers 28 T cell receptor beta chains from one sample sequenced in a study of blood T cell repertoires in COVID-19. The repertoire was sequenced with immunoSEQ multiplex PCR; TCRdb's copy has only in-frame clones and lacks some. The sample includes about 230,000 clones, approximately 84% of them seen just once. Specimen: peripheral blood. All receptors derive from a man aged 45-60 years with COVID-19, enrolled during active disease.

The chain's CDR3 is CSVVSGVAYEQYF. CDR3 nucleotides: TGCAGCGTTGTATCAGGGGTGGCCTACGAGCAGTACTTC. This rearrangement joins TRBV29-1 to TRBJ2-7, with D perhaps matching TRBD1 (6 bases). Trimming pared 4 bases from V and 2 bases from J, leaving 12 bases between. Germline CDR1 and CDR2: SQVTM and ANQGSEA. The CDR3 extends over 13 amino acids.

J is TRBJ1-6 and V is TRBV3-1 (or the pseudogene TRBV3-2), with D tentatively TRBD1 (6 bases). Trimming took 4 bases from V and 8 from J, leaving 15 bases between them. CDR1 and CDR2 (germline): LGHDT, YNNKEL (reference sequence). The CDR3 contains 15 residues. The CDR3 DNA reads TGTGCCAGCAGCCTCCAGGGGTTGTCGGATTCACCCCTCCACTTT. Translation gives CASSLQGLSDSPLHF.

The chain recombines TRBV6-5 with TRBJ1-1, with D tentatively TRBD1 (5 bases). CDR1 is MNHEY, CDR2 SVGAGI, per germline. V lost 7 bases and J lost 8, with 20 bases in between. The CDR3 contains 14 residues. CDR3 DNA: TGTGCCAGCACCCCGGGCGACAGAAGGGGAGAAGCTTTCTTT. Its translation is CASTPGDRRGEAFF.

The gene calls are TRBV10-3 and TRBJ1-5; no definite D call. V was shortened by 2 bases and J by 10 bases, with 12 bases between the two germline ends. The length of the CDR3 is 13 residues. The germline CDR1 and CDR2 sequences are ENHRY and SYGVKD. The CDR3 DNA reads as TGTGCCATCAGTGAGCTTCGGTCCGGTCCCCAGCATTTT. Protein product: CAISELRSGPQHF.

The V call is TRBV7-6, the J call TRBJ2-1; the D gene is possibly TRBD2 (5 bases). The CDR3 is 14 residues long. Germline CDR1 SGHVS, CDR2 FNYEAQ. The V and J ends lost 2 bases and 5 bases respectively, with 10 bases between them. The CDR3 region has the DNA TGTGCCAGCAGCTTACTCTCGGGAAACAATGAGCAGTTCTTC. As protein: CASSLLSGNNEQFF.

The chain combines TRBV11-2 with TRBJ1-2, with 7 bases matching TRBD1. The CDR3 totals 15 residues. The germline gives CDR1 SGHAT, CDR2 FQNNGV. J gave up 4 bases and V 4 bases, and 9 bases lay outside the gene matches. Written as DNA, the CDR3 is TGTGCCAGCAGCTCCAGCCTCAGGGACAGCTATGGCTACACCTTC. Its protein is CASSSSLRDSYGYTF.

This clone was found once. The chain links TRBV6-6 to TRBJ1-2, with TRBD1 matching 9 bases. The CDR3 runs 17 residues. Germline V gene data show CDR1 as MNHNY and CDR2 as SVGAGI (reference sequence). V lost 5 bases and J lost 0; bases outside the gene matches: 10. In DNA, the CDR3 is TGTGCCAGCAGTCCCAGGACAGGGGCCAAAACTAACTATGGCTACACCTTC. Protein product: CASSPRTGAKTNYGYTF.

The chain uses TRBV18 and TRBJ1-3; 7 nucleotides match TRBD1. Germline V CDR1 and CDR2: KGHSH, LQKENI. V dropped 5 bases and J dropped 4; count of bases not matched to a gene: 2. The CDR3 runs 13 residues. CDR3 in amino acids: CASSTDRGNTIYF. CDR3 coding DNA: TGTGCCAGCTCAACGGACAGGGGAAACACCATATATTTT.

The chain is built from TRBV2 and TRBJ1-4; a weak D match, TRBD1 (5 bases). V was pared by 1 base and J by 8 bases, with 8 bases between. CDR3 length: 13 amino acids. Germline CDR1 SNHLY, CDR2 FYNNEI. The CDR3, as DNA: TGTGCCAGCAGTGAAGGTACAGGAGAAAAACTGTTTTTT. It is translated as CASSEGTGEKLFF.

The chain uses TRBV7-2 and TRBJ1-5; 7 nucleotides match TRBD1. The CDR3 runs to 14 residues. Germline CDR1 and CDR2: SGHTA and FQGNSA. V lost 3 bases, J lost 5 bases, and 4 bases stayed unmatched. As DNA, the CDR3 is TGTGCCAGCAGCTTCGCAGGGGGAGATCAGCCCCAGCATTTT. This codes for CASSFAGGDQPQHF.

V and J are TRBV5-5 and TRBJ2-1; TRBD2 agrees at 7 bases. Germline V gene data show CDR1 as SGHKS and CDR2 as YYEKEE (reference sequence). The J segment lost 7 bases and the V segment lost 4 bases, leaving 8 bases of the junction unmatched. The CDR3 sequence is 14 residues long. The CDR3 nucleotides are TGTGCCAGCAGCCGTGGTAGTAGCGGGAATGAGCAGTTCTTC. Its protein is CASSRGSSGNEQFF. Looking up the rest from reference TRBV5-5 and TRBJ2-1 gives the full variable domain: DAGVTQSPTHLIKTRGQQVTLRCSPISGHKSVSWYQQVLGQGPQFIFQYYEKEERGRGNFPDRFSARQFPNYSSELNVNALLLGDSALYLCASSRGSSGNEQFFGPGTRLTVL.

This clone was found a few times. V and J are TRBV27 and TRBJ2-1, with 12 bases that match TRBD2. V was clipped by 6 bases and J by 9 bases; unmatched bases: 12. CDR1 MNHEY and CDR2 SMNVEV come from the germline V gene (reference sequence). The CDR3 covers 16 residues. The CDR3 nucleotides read TGTGCCAGCAGAAAGGCCGGACTAGCGGGACGGGGTGAGCAGTTCTTC. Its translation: CASRKAGLAGRGEQFF.

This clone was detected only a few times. The CDR3: CASSKEPRDFNYEQYF. CDR3 coding DNA: TGTGCCAGCAGCAAAGAACCGCGCGATTTCAACTACGAGCAGTACTTC. The chain is built from TRBV21-1 and TRBJ2-7; the table's TRBD2 call for D was not verified on the DNA. TRBV21-1 is given as a pseudogene. The CDR3 spans 16 residues.

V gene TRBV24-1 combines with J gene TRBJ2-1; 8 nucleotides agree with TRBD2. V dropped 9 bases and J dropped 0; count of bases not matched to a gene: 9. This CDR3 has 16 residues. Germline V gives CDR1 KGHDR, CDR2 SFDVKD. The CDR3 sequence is CATAPQSGSSYNEQFF. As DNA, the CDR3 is TGTGCCACCGCCCCCCAGAGCGGGAGCTCCTACAATGAGCAGTTCTTC.

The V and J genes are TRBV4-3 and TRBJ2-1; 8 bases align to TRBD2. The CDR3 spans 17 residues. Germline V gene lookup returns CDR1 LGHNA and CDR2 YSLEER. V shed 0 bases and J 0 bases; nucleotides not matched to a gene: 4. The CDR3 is CASSQDRLAISYNEQFF. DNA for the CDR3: TGCGCCAGCAGCCAAGACAGACTAGCGATCTCCTACAATGAGCAGTTCTTC.

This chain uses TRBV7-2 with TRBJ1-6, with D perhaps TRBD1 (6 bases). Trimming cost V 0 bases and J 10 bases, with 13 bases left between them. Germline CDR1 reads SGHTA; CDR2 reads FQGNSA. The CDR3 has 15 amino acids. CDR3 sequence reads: CASSLARGRGSPLHF. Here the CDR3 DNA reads TGTGCCAGCAGCTTAGCGCGGGGGCGGGGGTCACCCCTCCACTTT.

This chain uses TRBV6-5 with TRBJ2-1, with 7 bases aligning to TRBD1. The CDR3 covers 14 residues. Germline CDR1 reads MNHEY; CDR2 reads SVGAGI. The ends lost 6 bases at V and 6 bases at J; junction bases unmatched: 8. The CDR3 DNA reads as TGTGCCAGCAGGAGAACGACAGGGTCCAATGAGCAGTTCTTC. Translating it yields CASRRTTGSNEQFF.

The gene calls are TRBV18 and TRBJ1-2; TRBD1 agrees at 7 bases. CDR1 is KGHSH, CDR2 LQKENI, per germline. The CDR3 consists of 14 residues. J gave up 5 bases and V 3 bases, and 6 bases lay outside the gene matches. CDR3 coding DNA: TGTGCCAGCTCACCGGACCGACAGGGATATGGCTACACCTTC. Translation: CASSPDRQGYGYTF. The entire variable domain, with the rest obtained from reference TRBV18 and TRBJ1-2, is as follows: NAGVMQNPRHLVRRRGQEARLRCSPMKGHSHVYWYRQLPEEGLKFMVYLQKENIIDESGMPKERFSAEFPKEGPSILRIQQVVRGDSAAYFCASSPDRQGYGYTFGSGTRLTVV.

The CDR3 DNA sequence: TGTGCCAGCAGCTTATTTGCGGGACAGAATAATTCACCCCTCCACTTT. Translating it yields CASSLFAGQNNSPLHF. V usage is TRBV7-2 and J usage is TRBJ1-6; TRBD1 aligns across 7 bases. The CDR3 has 16 residues. J lost 5 bases, V lost 2 bases, and 6 bases had no gene match. Per the germline V gene, CDR1 is SGHTA and CDR2 is FQGNSA.

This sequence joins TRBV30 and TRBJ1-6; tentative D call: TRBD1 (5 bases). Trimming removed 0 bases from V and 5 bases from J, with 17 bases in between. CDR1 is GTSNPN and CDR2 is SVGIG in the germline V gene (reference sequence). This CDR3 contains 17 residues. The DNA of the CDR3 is TGTGCCTGGAGTGTGGCCCTTTGGCGGGGGGATAATTCACCCCTCCACTTT. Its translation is CAWSVALWRGDNSPLHF.

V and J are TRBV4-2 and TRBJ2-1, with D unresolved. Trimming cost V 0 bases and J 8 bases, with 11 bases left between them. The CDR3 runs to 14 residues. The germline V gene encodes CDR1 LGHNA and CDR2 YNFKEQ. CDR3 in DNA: TGTGCCAGCAGCCAAGATCTGCTAGAGTATGAGCAGTTCTTC. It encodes CASSQDLLEYEQFF.

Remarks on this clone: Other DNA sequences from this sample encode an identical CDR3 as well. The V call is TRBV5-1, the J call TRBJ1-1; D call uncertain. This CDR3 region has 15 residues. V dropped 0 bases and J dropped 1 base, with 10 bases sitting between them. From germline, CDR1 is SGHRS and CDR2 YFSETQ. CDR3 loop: CASSLERVPNTEAFF. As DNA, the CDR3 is TGCGCCAGCAGCTTGGAACGGGTACCGAACACTGAAGCTTTCTTT.

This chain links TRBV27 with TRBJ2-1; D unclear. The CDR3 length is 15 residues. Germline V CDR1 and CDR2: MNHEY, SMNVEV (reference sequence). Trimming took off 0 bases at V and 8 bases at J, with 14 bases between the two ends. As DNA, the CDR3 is TGTGCCAGCAGTTTATCGTCTAGTAAGGCATATGAGCAGTTCTTC. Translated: CASSLSSSKAYEQFF.

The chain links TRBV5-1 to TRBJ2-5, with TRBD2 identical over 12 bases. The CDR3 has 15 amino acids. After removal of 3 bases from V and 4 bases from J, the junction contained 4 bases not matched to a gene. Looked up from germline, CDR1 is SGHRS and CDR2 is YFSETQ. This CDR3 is CASSWGTSGLETQYF. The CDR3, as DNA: TGCGCCAGCAGCTGGGGGACTAGCGGGCTAGAGACCCAGTACTTC.

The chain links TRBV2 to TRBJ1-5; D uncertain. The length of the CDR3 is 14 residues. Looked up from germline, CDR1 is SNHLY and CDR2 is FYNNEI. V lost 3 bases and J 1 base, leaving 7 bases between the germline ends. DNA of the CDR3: TGTGCCAGCAGTGAGTTGTTAAGCAATCAGCCCCAGCATTTT. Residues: CASSELLSNQPQHF.

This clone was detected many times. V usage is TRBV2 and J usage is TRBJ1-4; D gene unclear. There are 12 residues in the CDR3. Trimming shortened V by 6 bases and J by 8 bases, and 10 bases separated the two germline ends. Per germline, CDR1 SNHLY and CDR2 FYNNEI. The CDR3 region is CASSGVGEKLFF. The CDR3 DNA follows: TGTGCCAGCAGCGGGGTAGGAGAAAAACTGTTTTTT.

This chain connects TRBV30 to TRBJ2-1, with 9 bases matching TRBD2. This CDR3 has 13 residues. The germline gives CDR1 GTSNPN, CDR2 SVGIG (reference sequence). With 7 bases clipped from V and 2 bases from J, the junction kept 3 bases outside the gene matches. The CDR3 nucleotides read TGTGCCTTAAGCGGGGGGACCTACAATGAGCAGTTCTTC. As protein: CALSGGTYNEQFF.

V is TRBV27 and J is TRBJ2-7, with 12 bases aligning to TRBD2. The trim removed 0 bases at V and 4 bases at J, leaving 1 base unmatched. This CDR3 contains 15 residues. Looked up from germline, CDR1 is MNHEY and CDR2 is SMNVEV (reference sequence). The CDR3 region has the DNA TGTGCCAGCAGTTTATCCCTAGCGGGAGGGTACGAGCAGTACTTC. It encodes CASSLSLAGGYEQYF.